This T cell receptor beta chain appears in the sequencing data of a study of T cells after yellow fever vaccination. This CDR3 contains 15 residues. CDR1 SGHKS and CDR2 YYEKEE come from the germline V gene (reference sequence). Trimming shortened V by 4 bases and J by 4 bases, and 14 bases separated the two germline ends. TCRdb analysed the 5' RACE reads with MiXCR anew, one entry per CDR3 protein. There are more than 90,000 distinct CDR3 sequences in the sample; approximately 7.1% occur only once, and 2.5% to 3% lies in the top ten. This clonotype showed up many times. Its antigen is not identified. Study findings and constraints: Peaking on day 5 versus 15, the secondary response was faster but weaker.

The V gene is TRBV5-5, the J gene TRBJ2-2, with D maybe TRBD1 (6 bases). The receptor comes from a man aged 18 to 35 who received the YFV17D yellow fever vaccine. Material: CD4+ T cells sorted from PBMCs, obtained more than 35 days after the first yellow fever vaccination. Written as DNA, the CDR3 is TGTGCCAGCAGCATCCAGACAGGCGCCACCGGGGAGCTGTTTTTT. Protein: CASSIQTGATGELFF. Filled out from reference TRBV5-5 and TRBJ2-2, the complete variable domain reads DAGVTQSPTHLIKTRGQQVTLRCSPISGHKSVSWYQQVLGQGPQFIFQYYEKEERGRGNFPDRFSARQFPNYSSELNVNALLLGDSALYLCASSIQTGATGELFFGEGSRLTVL.